This T cell receptor (beta chain) was captured in a study of T cells after yellow fever vaccination. Study information: When fractions had low cell numbers, they were prepared with SMART-Seq v4 Ultra Low Input.

Template-switching 5'RACE yielded the TCR cDNA; a universal primer site and UMIs were added in the process. MiXCR, run by TCRdb on the 5' RACE reads, gives a single entry per CDR3 protein. Here the sample spans about 240,000 distinct CDR3 sequences, around 7% being singletons. CDR3 length: 15 residues. V lost 4 bases and J 0 bases, leaving 11 bases between the germline ends. Germline CDR1 and CDR2: SGHKS and YYEKEE (reference sequence). The specimen comprised CD4+ T cells sorted from PBMCs, sampled 15 days after the yellow fever booster vaccination. The receptor comes from a man aged 25-45 years who received the YFV17D yellow fever vaccine. The chain links TRBV5-5 to TRBJ1-3; D is undetermined. The CDR3 protein is CASSPFSGSGNTIYF. The CDR3 coding sequence is TGTGCCAGCAGCCCTTTCTCCGGCTCTGGAAACACCATATATTTT.